This T cell receptor (beta chain) derives from a study of blood T cell repertoires in COVID-19. Study-wide background: Samples taken during acute and convalescent COVID-19 were collected in the United States, Italy and Spain.

Methods used by the authors: By means of reference gene primer amplification, nucleated cell counts were estimated. Sequencing was performed with immunoSEQ multiplex PCR; in TCRdb, only in-frame clones are kept and a portion is missing. That table furnishes V, J and clone size, whereas the DNA furnished D and trimming. Found here are approximately 87,000 clones, approximately 80% of them singletons; the top ten hold roughly 16%. This clone was counted between two and nine times. This receptor was taken from a woman of 80 years or more with acute or convalescent COVID-19. Input material: peripheral blood.

The CDR3: CASRKGQGGNQPQHF. CDR3 bases: TGTGCCAGCAGGAAGGGACAGGGAGGCAATCAGCCCCAGCATTTT. This rearrangement joins TRBV6-5 to TRBJ1-5; 9 bases are shared with TRBD1. There are 15 residues in the CDR3. The V and J ends lost 6 bases and 2 bases, in that order; junction bases with no gene match: 5. Germline CDR1 is MNHEY and CDR2 is SVGAGI.